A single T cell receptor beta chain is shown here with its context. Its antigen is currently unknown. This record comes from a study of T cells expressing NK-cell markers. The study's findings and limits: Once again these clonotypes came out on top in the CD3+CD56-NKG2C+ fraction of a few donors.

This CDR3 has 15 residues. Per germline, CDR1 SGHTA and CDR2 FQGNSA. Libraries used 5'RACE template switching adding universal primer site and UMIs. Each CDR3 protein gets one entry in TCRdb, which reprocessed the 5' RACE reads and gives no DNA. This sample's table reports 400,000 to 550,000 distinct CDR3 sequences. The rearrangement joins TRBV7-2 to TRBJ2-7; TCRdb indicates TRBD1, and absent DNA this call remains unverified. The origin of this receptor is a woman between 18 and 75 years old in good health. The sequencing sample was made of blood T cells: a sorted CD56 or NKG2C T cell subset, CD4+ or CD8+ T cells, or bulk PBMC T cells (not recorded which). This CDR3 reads CASSSETGASYEQYF.